The clone carrying this TCR beta chain occurred many times. Stated time point: blood at routine non-recurrence follow-up after resection. Tumor, nontumor lung or frozen PBMC supplied whole RNA that was sequenced unsorted. This record belongs to a study of spatial heterogeneity in lung cancer. The CDR3 extends over 11 amino acids. V was clipped by 6 bases and J by 6 bases, with 5 bases between them. TCRdb re-derived calls from the 5' RACE reads in MiXCR, one entry per CDR3 protein. The sample has around 45,000 distinct CDR3 sequences, 20% to 25% seen once. This chain links TRBV12-3 or TRBV12-4 with TRBJ2-2; D remains ambiguous. The receptor's source is a female donor with early-stage non-small cell lung cancer. Sequences were derived from PBMCs, sampled at follow-up. The CDR3 loop reads CASSPAGELFF. The CDR3 bases are TGTGCCAGCAGCCCTGCCGGGGAGCTGTTTTTT.